The next 27 T cell receptor beta chains were all read from a single sample in a study of shared clonotypes between healthy human individuals. The assay was immunoSEQ multiplex PCR, and TCRdb's table has in-frame clones only and misses some. The data contain some 380,000 clones, about 96% of them singletons. Sequenced sample: memory CD8+ T cells sorted from blood. Subset reported: CD45RO+ cells pooled with CCR7-negative TemRA cells. The receptors come from a man aged 30 to 39 in good health.

The count of this clone is one. The chain carries TRBV5-6 and TRBJ2-5, with D uncertain. Trimming pared 1 base from V and 3 bases from J, leaving 7 bases between. CDR1 and CDR2 from the germline V gene are SGHDT and YYEEEE. This CDR3 is built from 13 residues. The CDR3 loop reads CASSLYEEETQYF. DNA of the CDR3: TGTGCCAGCAGCTTGTATGAGGAAGAGACCCAGTACTTC.

The chain is built from TRBV7-8 and TRBJ2-1, with 13 bases fitting TRBD2. The CDR3 is 17 amino acids. Germline lookup yields CDR1 SGHVS and CDR2 FQNEAQ. V gave up 4 bases and J gave up 0 bases; unmatched junction bases: 3. This chain's CDR3 is CASSSRTSGSSYNEQFF. CDR3 coding DNA: TGTGCCAGCAGCTCCCGGACTAGCGGGAGCTCCTACAATGAGCAGTTCTTC.

The V gene is TRBV5-6, the J gene TRBJ2-7, with D possibly matching TRBD2 (6 bases). The V end lost 1 base, the J end lost 5 bases, and 19 bases lay between the germline ends. The CDR3 has 16 amino acids. The V gene's germline CDR1 is SGHDT and CDR2 YYEEEE. The CDR3 DNA reads TGTGCCAGCAGCTTGTATGAGACTAGTATCCTTAACGAGCAGTACTTC. Translated: CASSLYETSILNEQYF.

This chain links TRBV5-6 with TRBJ1-5, with 7 bases lining up with TRBD1. CDR1 and CDR2 from the germline V gene are SGHDT and YYEEEE. There are 16 residues in the CDR3. The junction had 10 bases not matched to a gene; V was cut back by 3 bases and J by 4 bases. The chain's CDR3 is CASSSRTGAGNQPQHF. Written as DNA, the CDR3 is TGTGCCAGCAGCTCAAGAACAGGGGCCGGTAATCAGCCCCAGCATTTT. Full variable domain (remainder filled in from reference TRBV5-6 and TRBJ1-5): DAGVTQSPTHLIKTRGQQVTLRCSPKSGHDTVSWYQQALGQGPQFIFQYYEEEERQRGNFPDRFSGHQFPNYSSELNVNALLLGDSALYLCASSSRTGAGNQPQHFGDGTRLSIL.

The chain joins TRBV15 to TRBJ1-1, with no clear D. Germline V gives CDR1 LNHNV, CDR2 YYDKDF (reference sequence). CDR3 length: 13 residues. V was shortened by 0 bases and J by 7 bases, with 9 bases between the two germline ends. The CDR3 loop reads CATSRDLGYEAFF. In nucleotides, the CDR3 is TGTGCCACCAGCAGAGATTTGGGATATGAAGCTTTCTTT.

This sequence joins TRBV7-2 and TRBJ2-1; D uncertain. Germline loops: CDR1 SGHTA, CDR2 FQGNSA. V was clipped by 2 bases and J by 13 bases, with 12 bases between them. There are 12 residues in the CDR3. The CDR3 spells CASSLMVQRQFF. CDR3 DNA: TGTGCCAGCAGCTTAATGGTACAGCGACAGTTCTTC.

V usage is TRBV12-2 and J usage is TRBJ2-7; the table's D call, TRBD1, was not checked against the DNA. TRBV12-2 is a recognized pseudogene. The CDR3 length is 16 residues. The CDR3 here is CASRLARFRRSYEQYF. DNA for the CDR3: TGTGCAAGTCGCTTAGCGCGTTTTCGCAGGTCCTACGAGCAGTACTTC.

The J gene is TRBJ1-1, the V gene TRBV11-2; D is perhaps TRBD1 (5 bases). V lost 2 bases and J 4 bases, leaving 11 bases between the germline ends. Germline-derived CDR1 and CDR2 are SGHAT and FQNNGV. The CDR3 covers 14 residues. The CDR3 protein is CASSLHQGGTEAFF. The DNA for the CDR3 is TGTGCCAGCAGCTTACACCAGGGAGGCACTGAAGCTTTCTTT.

V is TRBV2 and J is TRBJ1-5, with a weak D call TRBD1 (6 bases). The CDR3 runs to 12 residues. Trimming cost V 6 bases and J 6 bases, with 9 bases left between them. Germline CDR1 SNHLY, CDR2 FYNNEI. DNA of the CDR3: TGTGCCAGCAGCCTGGACAGTCAGCCCCAGCATTTT. Its translation is CASSLDSQPQHF. The entire variable domain, with the rest obtained from reference TRBV2 and TRBJ1-5, is as follows: EPEVTQTPSHQVTQMGQEVILRCVPISNHLYFYWYRQILGQKVEFLVSFYNNEISEKSEIFDDQFSVERPDGSNFTLKIRSTKLEDSAMYFCASSLDSQPQHFGDGTRLSIL.

This CDR3 reads CASSPTSNQPQHF. The CDR3 nucleotides are TGTGCCAGCAGCCCAACTAGCAATCAGCCCCAGCATTTT. The V and J genes are TRBV6-5 and TRBJ1-5; D is uncertain. The germline gives CDR1 MNHEY, CDR2 SVGAGI. V was trimmed by 6 bases and J by 0 bases, leaving 6 bases between them. The CDR3 totals 13 residues.

V usage is TRBV2 and J usage is TRBJ2-1; possibly TRBD2 for D (6 bases). V lost 7 bases to trimming and J lost 13 bases, with 8 bases between them. This CDR3 spans 9 amino acids. In germline, CDR1 is SNHLY, CDR2 FYNNEI. CDR3 loop: CASTGEQFF. The CDR3 DNA sequence: TGTGCCAGCACGGGGGAACAGTTCTTC.

This clone has just one count. The V and J genes are TRBV25-1 and TRBJ2-5, with 8 positions matching TRBD2. The CDR3 length is 14 residues. CDR1 and CDR2 from the germline V gene are MGHDK and SYGVNS. J was trimmed by 1 base and V by 3 bases; bases with no gene match: 1. This chain's CDR3 is CASSEREAQETQYF. CDR3 bases: TGTGCCAGCAGTGAGCGGGAGGCCCAAGAGACCCAGTACTTC.

This sequence joins TRBV6-1 and TRBJ1-1; tentative D call: TRBD1 (5 bases). Germline V gene lookup returns CDR1 MNHNS and CDR2 SASEGT. The CDR3 is 13 residues long. V gave up 8 bases and J gave up 2 bases, with 12 bases separating them. For the CDR3, the DNA is TGTGCCAGCTCAGGGTCCACCAACACTGAAGCTTTCTTT. Encoded protein: CASSGSTNTEAFF.

The rearrangement uses TRBV4-2 and TRBJ2-1; 11 bases are a match to TRBD1. CDR3 length: 15 amino acids. The trim removed 3 bases at V and 2 bases at J, leaving 0 bases unmatched. CDR1 LGHNA and CDR2 YNFKEQ come from the germline V gene. The DNA for the CDR3 is TGTGCCAGCAGCCAGGACAGGGGGCCCTACAATGAGCAGTTCTTC. Residues: CASSQDRGPYNEQFF.

The chain combines TRBV30 with TRBJ1-1, with 9 nucleotides matching TRBD1. CDR1 GTSNPN and CDR2 SVGIG come from the germline V gene (reference sequence). V shed 3 bases, J shed 5 bases, and the junction held 7 bases outside the gene matches. This CDR3 is built from 14 residues. The CDR3 bases are TGTGCCTGGAGCCGAGACAGGGGGGGTACTGAAGCTTTCTTT. Its protein is CAWSRDRGGTEAFF.

The chain employs TRBV28 and TRBJ2-3; TRBD2 matches 9 bases. V lost 6 bases to trimming and J lost 5 bases; unmatched junction nucleotides: 6. Germline V lookup: CDR1 MDHEN, CDR2 SYDVKM. CDR3 length: 14 residues. Written as DNA, the CDR3 is TGTGCCAGCAGCCCTATGCGGGAGGGAGATACGCAGTATTTT. Its translation: CASSPMREGDTQYF.

This sequence joins TRBV6-1 and TRBJ2-3, with 8 positions matching TRBD2. The ends lost 4 bases at V and 5 bases at J; junction bases unmatched: 11. Germline lookup yields CDR1 MNHNS and CDR2 SASEGT. The CDR3 is 16 residues long. As DNA, the CDR3 is TGTGCCAGCAGTGGAAGAAGCGGGAGAATTGGAGATACGCAGTATTTT. It translates to CASSGRSGRIGDTQYF.

V usage is TRBV27 and J usage is TRBJ2-3; a possible D gene is TRBD2 (6 bases). Trimming shortened V by 2 bases and J by 8 bases, and 26 bases separated the two germline ends. CDR1 and CDR2 from the germline V gene are MNHEY and SMNVEV (reference sequence). The CDR3 is 18 residues long. The CDR3: CASSLESRAGRRHSTQYF. DNA for the CDR3: TGTGCCAGCAGTTTAGAATCAAGGGCGGGACGACGCCATAGTACGCAGTATTTT.

The rearrangement links TRBV6-1 to TRBJ2-3; 12 bases agree with TRBD1. J was trimmed by 5 bases and V by 4 bases; bases with no gene match: 1. The CDR3 sequence is 14 residues long. The germline V gene encodes CDR1 MNHNS and CDR2 SASEGT. The CDR3 region is CASSGDRGQDTQYF. CDR3 DNA sequence: TGTGCCAGCAGTGGGGACAGGGGGCAAGATACGCAGTATTTT.

V and J are TRBV30 and TRBJ2-3, with 9 nucleotides matching TRBD2. With 0 bases clipped from V and 4 bases from J, the junction kept 8 bases outside the gene matches. CDR3 length: 16 amino acids. From germline, CDR1 is GTSNPN and CDR2 SVGIG (reference sequence). Written as DNA, the CDR3 is TGTGCCTGGAGTGTACGCACTAGCGGGCGGGCAGATACGCAGTATTTT. This sequence encodes CAWSVRTSGRADTQYF. Based on the CDR3 plus reference TRBV30 and TRBJ2-3, the full variable domain is SQTIHQWPATLVQPVGSPLSLECTVEGTSNPNLYWYRQAAGRGLQLLFYSVGIGQISSEVPQNLSASRPQDRQFILSSKKLLLSDSGFYLCAWSVRTSGRADTQYFGPGTRLTVL.

The V call is TRBV10-3, the J call TRBJ2-1, with a tentative D call TRBD2 (7 bases). Germline lookup yields CDR1 ENHRY and CDR2 SYGVKD. This CDR3 has 15 residues. V was cut by 4 bases and J by 4 bases, with 14 bases left in between. CDR3 DNA sequence: TGTGCCATCAGTGTGAGGGGGGGGGATTACAATGAGCAGTTCTTC. Protein product: CAISVRGGDYNEQFF.

This rearrangement joins TRBV5-1 to TRBJ2-2; TRBD2 matches at 12 bases. The V gene end was trimmed by 0 bases and the J gene end by 3 bases; junction bases not matched to a gene: 0. Germline-derived CDR1 and CDR2 are SGHRS and YFSETQ. CDR3 size: 16 residues. The CDR3 coding sequence is TGCGCCAGCAGCTTGGGACTAGCGGGAGACACCGGGGAGCTGTTTTTT. Encoded protein: CASSLGLAGDTGELFF.

The chain uses TRBV5-1 and TRBJ2-5, with 16 bases that match TRBD2. CDR3 length: 17 amino acids. V trimming: 4 bases; J trimming: 4 bases; junction bases outside the gene matches: 7. Germline V CDR1 and CDR2: SGHRS, YFSETQ. CDR3 coding DNA: TGCGCCAGCAGCCCGGAGGGACTAGCGGGAGGGCCAGAGACCCAGTACTTC. Protein: CASSPEGLAGGPETQYF.

The chain links TRBV4-2 to TRBJ2-3; 8 positions agree with TRBD2. CDR3 size: 16 residues. Germline lookup yields CDR1 LGHNA and CDR2 YNFKEQ. V shed 6 bases, J shed 2 bases, and the junction held 10 bases outside the gene matches. The chain's CDR3 is CASRYTSGPYTDTQYF. DNA of the CDR3: TGTGCCAGCAGGTACACTAGCGGACCCTACACAGATACGCAGTATTTT.

This clone was counted once. The chain employs TRBV15 and TRBJ2-1; D is uncertain. Germline CDR1 is LNHNV and CDR2 is YYDKDF (reference sequence). Trimming took off 1 base at V and 9 bases at J, with 10 bases between the two ends. The CDR3 has 13 residues. CDR3 region: CATSRASDGEQFF. The DNA for the CDR3 is TGTGCCACCAGCAGAGCGAGCGATGGTGAGCAGTTCTTC.

The chain links TRBV5-1 to TRBJ2-3, with a tentative D call TRBD2 (6 bases). Germline CDR1 reads SGHRS; CDR2 reads YFSETQ. The CDR3 length is 15 residues. V lost 1 base and J 1 base, leaving 10 bases between the germline ends. DNA of the CDR3: TGCGCCAGCAGCTTGACCGGGAGTCGCACAGATACGCAGTATTTT. Its translation is CASSLTGSRTDTQYF.

The chain carries TRBV11-2 and TRBJ2-5; 8 bases agree with TRBD2. The CDR3 extends over 14 amino acids. Germline trimming cut 5 bases from V and 3 bases from J; bases unmatched to any gene: 5. Per the germline V gene, CDR1 is SGHAT and CDR2 is FQNNGV. Written as DNA, the CDR3 is TGTGCCAGCAGCCCTGGACTAGCCAAAGAGACCCAGTACTTC. Protein sequence: CASSPGLAKETQYF.